These T cell receptor beta chains were read from a single sample in a study of cytomegalovirus exposure and HLA in healthy donors. The data were produced by immunoSEQ multiplex PCR, yet TCRdb's version contains in-frame clones alone and is incomplete. The sample records under 75,000 clones, about 67% being singletons. The specimen was PBMCs. The receptors originated from a human donor in good health. CDR3s include the opening cysteine and the closing phenylalanine or tryptophan. The D gene is left open where the match is weak. Clone sizes are given selectively: once, few, many, or a class where the clone is expanded.

clone_size j_call d_call v_call cdr3_nt cdr3_aa
- TRBJ1-1 - TRBV7-8 TGTGCCAGCAGCCCCAGGGAGGGAGAGAACACTGAAGCTTTCTTT CASSPREGENTEAFF
- TRBJ2-7 TRBD2 TRBV5-6 TGTGCCAGCAGGGGACTAGCGGGAGGAGACGAGCAGTACTTC CASRGLAGGDEQYF
- TRBJ2-7 - TRBV27 TGTGCCAGCAGTTTATTTTCCGGGGGGCTTATACCTGGGGACGAGCAGTACTTC CASSLFSGGLIPGDEQYF
few TRBJ2-7 - TRBV6-1 TGTGCCAGCAGTGAATGGGCCCACTCCACATCCTATCTCGAGCAGTACTTC CASSEWAHSTSYLEQYF
- TRBJ2-7 - TRBV13 TGTGCCAGCAGCCCGGGACACCGTTCCTACGAGCAGTACTTC CASSPGHRSYEQYF
- TRBJ1-5 - TRBV30 TGTGCCTGGAGTGTAAATTCAGGCAATCAGCCCCAGCATTTT CAWSVNSGNQPQHF
- TRBJ2-3 - TRBV6-1 TGTGCCAGCAGTGGACAGCGGGCTATCACAGATACGCAGTATTTT CASSGQRAITDTQYF
- TRBJ2-7 TRBD1 TRBV5-1 TGCGCCAGCAGTAGGACAGGGCAAGAAGACGAGCAGTACTTC CASSRTGQEDEQYF
- TRBJ2-3 TRBD2 TRBV5-1 TGCGCCAGCAGCTCGTATTTAAGCGGGAGGGCCTCAAGCACAGATACGCAGTATTTT CASSSYLSGRASSTDTQYF
- TRBJ1-1 - TRBV6-6 TGTGCCAGCAGGGCAGGGGTCGGAACTGAAGCTTTCTTT CASRAGVGTEAFF
- TRBJ1-5 - TRBV9 TGTGCCAGCAGCGTAGCTGTCGTCCCCTCTAGCAATCAGCCCCAGCATTTT CASSVAVVPSSNQPQHF
- TRBJ2-1 TRBD1 TRBV6-5 TGTGCCAGCAGACCAGGACAGGGGGTTTACAATGAGCAGTTCTTC CASRPGQGVYNEQFF
- TRBJ2-2 - TRBV5-1 TGCGCCAGCAGCTTGCCTGCCCAGGCGAACACCGGGGAGCTGTTTTTT CASSLPAQANTGELFF
- TRBJ2-1 - TRBV27 TGTGCCAGCAGCCTTGCTTGGGGGCCGAATGAGCAGTTCTTC CASSLAWGPNEQFF
- TRBJ2-7 TRBD1 TRBV5-4 TGTGCCAGCAGCTGGTCCCGGGACAGGGGGCTCGAGCAGTACTTC CASSWSRDRGLEQYF
once TRBJ2-1 TRBD2 TRBV28 TGTGCCAGCAGTTTCCGCGGACTAGCGGAAGACAATGAGCAGTTCTTC CASSFRGLAEDNEQFF
- TRBJ1-6 TRBD1 TRBV25-1 TGTGCCAGCAGTCCGCTGCAGGGGGCCAATTCACCCCTCCACTTT CASSPLQGANSPLHF
- TRBJ2-1 - TRBV4-2 TGTGCCAGCAGCGTAGGGCGGGATCTCAATGAGCAGTTCTTC CASSVGRDLNEQFF
- TRBJ1-1 TRBD1 TRBV5-1 TGCGCCAGCAGCCGACAGGGGGCAATGGATACTGAAGCTTTCTTT CASSRQGAMDTEAFF
- TRBJ2-7 TRBD2 TRBV29-1 TGCAGCGGGACCCTAGCGGGAGGTAACGAGCAGTACTTC CSGTLAGGNEQYF
- TRBJ2-7 TRBD1 TRBV6-5 TGTGCCAGCGGCCGGGACAGGGTAACCTATGAGCAGTACTTC CASGRDRVTYEQYF
- TRBJ2-7 TRBD2 TRBV6-5 TGTGCCAGCACACTAGCGGGAGGGTACGAGCAGTACTTC CASTLAGGYEQYF
- TRBJ2-7 - TRBV19 TGTGCCAGTAGTCGAGATGGTAACTCCTACGAGCAGTACTTC CASSRDGNSYEQYF
once TRBJ1-4 - TRBV30 TGTGCCTGGAGTGTTTGGCAAACTAATGAAAAACTGTTTTTT CAWSVWQTNEKLFF
- TRBJ1-1 - TRBV5-4 TGTGCCAGCAGCTTGATCGGTACTCGGGGGACTGAAGCTTTCTTT CASSLIGTRGTEAFF
- TRBJ1-4 TRBD1 TRBV19 TGTGCCAGTAGTATCGGAAGGACAGGGGTCTCAAATGAAAAACTGTTTTTT CASSIGRTGVSNEKLFF
- TRBJ2-7 TRBD2 TRBV15 TGTGCCACCAGCAGAGAAGGTAGCGGGACGAACGAGCAGTACTTC CATSREGSGTNEQYF
- TRBJ2-7 - TRBV27 TGTGCCAGCAGTTTAGGGGGGGCCGAGCAGTACTTC CASSLGGAEQYF
- TRBJ1-1 - TRBV10-2 TGCGCCAGCAGGGGGAGGGTCGACACTGAAGCTTTCTTT CASRGRVDTEAFF
- TRBJ1-4 TRBD1 TRBV7-8 TGTGCCAGCAGCTACGACAGGGGAGCGCGGGAAAAACTGTTTTTT CASSYDRGAREKLFF
- TRBJ1-1 TRBD1 TRBV4-1 TGCGCCAGCAGCCGGGACAGGGCACCAAGCACTGAAGCTTTCTTT CASSRDRAPSTEAFF
- TRBJ2-7 TRBD2 TRBV19 TGTGCCAGTAGTTATCTAGCGGGAGGGCCTCAAGGCGAGCAGTACTTC CASSYLAGGPQGEQYF
- TRBJ2-5 - TRBV7-8 TGTGCCAGCAGTTCCCAGGGGACCCAAGAGACCCAGTACTTC CASSSQGTQETQYF
- TRBJ2-1 TRBD1 TRBV29-1 TGCAGCGTTGGGAGTGACAGGGAACTTTACAATGAGCAGTTCTTC CSVGSDRELYNEQFF
- TRBJ2-2 - TRBV6-6 TGTGCCAGCAGTAGGTCAGGGCCGAACACCGGGGAGCTGTTTTTT CASSRSGPNTGELFF
once TRBJ2-7 - TRBV6-1 TGTGCCAGCAGTGAAAAGGGAGGACACTCCTACGAGCAGTACTTC CASSEKGGHSYEQYF
- TRBJ2-1 - TRBV11-2 TGTGCCAGCAGCAAGGGGCCCAATGAGCAGTTCTTC CASSKGPNEQFF
- TRBJ2-1 TRBD2 TRBV28 TGTGCCAGCAGTTTTGTAGCGGGGCCTTACAATGAGCAGTTCTTC CASSFVAGPYNEQFF
few TRBJ2-2 TRBD2 TRBV4-1 TGCGCCAGCAGCCAAGATAGGGTGGGAGGGCCCATAATCAGGGAGCTGTTTTTT CASSQDRVGGPIIRELFF
- TRBJ1-6 TRBD1 TRBV30 TGTGCCTGGGACAGGGGGCCTCGATCACCCCTCCACTTT CAWDRGPRSPLHF
few TRBJ1-1 - TRBV5-1 TGCGCCAGCAGCTTGGGGCATAATAGCGGCACTGAAGCTTTCTTT CASSLGHNSGTEAFF
- TRBJ2-3 - TRBV18 TGTGCCAGCTCCCAGGGTCGCACAGATACGCAGTATTTT CASSQGRTDTQYF
- TRBJ1-4 TRBD1 TRBV10-2 TGCGCCAGCAGCATAGGGACAGGGTCTGAAAAACTGTTTTTT CASSIGTGSEKLFF
- TRBJ2-2 - TRBV11-1 TGTGCCAGCGGACTTTTGAACACCGGGGAGCTGTTTTTT CASGLLNTGELFF
- TRBJ2-1 - TRBV7-9 TGTGCCAGCAGCTTAGGAGGAGAGCAGTTCTTC CASSLGGEQFF
once TRBJ1-2 - TRBV19 TGTGCCAGTACCCAACGGGGGGCCGCTAACTATGGCTACACCTTC CASTQRGAANYGYTF
once TRBJ2-5 TRBD2 TRBV5-1 TGCGCCAGCAGCCTGACTAGCGGGACACACCAAGAGACCCAGTACTTC CASSLTSGTHQETQYF
- TRBJ2-7 TRBD2 TRBV6-5 TGTGCCAGCAGTTACGGGTCGGGAGGGTTTTACGAGCAGTACTTC CASSYGSGGFYEQYF
few TRBJ2-7 TRBD2 TRBV2 TGTGCCAGCCGGGGGGAAACCTACGAGCAGTACTTC CASRGETYEQYF
- TRBJ1-1 - TRBV30 TGTGCCTGGAGTCAACGTGTTCTAGGGGGCACTGAAGCTTTCTTT CAWSQRVLGGTEAFF
- TRBJ2-7 TRBD2 TRBV4-1 TGCGCCAGCAGCCCGAGGACTAGCGGGCCCTACGAGCAGTACTTC CASSPRTSGPYEQYF
- TRBJ2-1 - TRBV6-5 TGTGCCAGCAGTTACGGCAGGGCCAACAATGAGCAGTTCTTC CASSYGRANNEQFF
few TRBJ2-7 TRBD2 TRBV10-2 TGCGCCACCCGGGGACTAGATTACGAGCAGTACTTC CATRGLDYEQYF
- TRBJ2-7 TRBD1 TRBV19 TGTGCCAGTAGTATTCGAACAGGGGGCTTCGACGAGCAGTACTTC CASSIRTGGFDEQYF